These 24 T cell receptor beta chains originate from one sample sequenced in a study of T cell repertoires in aging, cancer and after chemotherapy. A mixed TRB-A/B primer pool amplified rearranged TRB by multiplex touch-down PCR. TCRdb re-called the multiplex PCR reads with MiXCR, one entry per CDR3 protein. The sample consists of about 6,200 distinct CDR3 sequences, about 30% of them appearing once. Peripheral blood genomic DNA, not sorted cells or RNA, was the template. The sequencing sample was made of blood. These receptors were collected from a human donor with a blood cancer.

The chain couples TRBV5-4 to TRBJ1-2; the match to TRBD1 covers 9 bases. Germline CDR1 and CDR2: SGHNT and YYREEE (reference sequence). This CDR3 is 13 amino acids long. The ends lost 6 bases at V and 8 bases at J; junction bases unmatched: 8. The CDR3 bases are TGTGCCAGCACCCGACAGGGGGTTACGGGCTACACCTTC. This codes for CASTRQGVTGYTF.

This chain links TRBV5-1 with TRBJ1-1, with D uncertain. The CDR3 is 14 residues long. CDR1 and CDR2 from the germline V gene are SGHRS and YFSETQ. Trimming cost V 0 bases and J 5 bases, with 11 bases left between them. This CDR3 is CASSLAASPTEAFF. CDR3 coding DNA: TGCGCCAGCAGCTTGGCCGCCAGCCCTACTGAAGCTTTCTTT. Based on the CDR3 plus reference TRBV5-1 and TRBJ1-1, the full variable domain is KAGVTQTPRYLIKTRGQQVTLSCSPISGHRSVSWYQQTPGQGLQFLFEYFSETQRNKGNFPGRFSGRQFSNSRSEMNVSTLELGDSALYLCASSLAASPTEAFFGQGTRLTVV.

The chain has TRBV20-1 and TRBJ2-7; 8 bases agree with TRBD2. The germline V gene encodes CDR1 DFQATT and CDR2 SNEGSKA (reference sequence). V shed 1 base, J shed 8 bases, and the junction held 10 bases outside the gene matches. The CDR3 loop spans 14 amino acids. CDR3 in amino acids: CSARGESGSPQQYF. The CDR3 coding sequence is TGCAGTGCTAGAGGCGAAAGCGGGAGTCCCCAGCAGTACTTC.

This clonotype has only a few counts. The rearrangement uses TRBV5-1 and TRBJ2-3, with D possibly TRBD1 on 6 matching bases. V was trimmed by 5 bases and J by 4 bases, leaving 11 bases between them. The CDR3 length is 13 residues. The V gene's germline CDR1 is SGHRS and CDR2 YFSETQ. The DNA for the CDR3 is TGCGCCAGCAGAGAGGCAGGGGCAGATACGCAGTATTTT. Encoded protein: CASREAGADTQYF.

This clonotype was seen more than once but under ten times. This chain joins TRBV28 and TRBJ1-4; D is uncertain. CDR3 length: 14 residues. CDR1 is MDHEN, CDR2 SYDVKM, per germline. V was trimmed by 5 bases and J by 0 bases, leaving 7 bases between them. The CDR3: CASSPSSTNEKLFF. CDR3 DNA: TGTGCCAGCAGTCCGAGCTCAACTAATGAAAAACTGTTTTTT.

With respect to this clonotype: A much larger clone differs by one base, so this may be a read error. The CDR3, as DNA: TGTGCCAGCAGGGAGGGACAGGGTCGCGAAGAGCAGTACTTC. It encodes CASREGQGREEQYF. The V gene is TRBV6-1, the J gene TRBJ2-7; 9 bases line up with TRBD1. V gave up 6 bases and J gave up 7 bases; unmatched junction bases: 10. The CDR3 covers 14 residues. Germline CDR1 MNHNS, CDR2 SASEGT.

This clonotype was counted a few times. The chain uses TRBV6-6 and TRBJ2-7; 11 bases are shared with TRBD2. CDR3 size: 20 residues. V shed 9 bases, J shed 7 bases, and the junction held 29 bases outside the gene matches. The germline V gene has CDR1 MNHNY and CDR2 SVGAGI (reference sequence). CDR3 sequence reads: CASTNNYEQGLAGGLGEQYF. The CDR3 DNA reads TGTGCCAGTACGAACAATTACGAGCAAGGTCTAGCGGGGGGTTTGGGTGAGCAGTACTTC.

A remark on this clonotype: The CDR3 does not end in the conserved phenylalanine or tryptophan, so this is likely a read error. The chain links TRBV5-1 to TRBJ2-2; no definite D call. Deletions cut 1 base from V and 3 bases from J, with 10 bases between. CDR1 is SGHRS, CDR2 YFSETQ, per germline. This CDR3 is built from 15 residues. The CDR3 sequence is CASSLFGLHTGELFV. CDR3 sequence (DNA): TGCGCCAGCAGCTTGTTTGGGCTGCACACCGGGGAGCTGTTTGTT.

This clonotype is medium-sized in the sample. The chain combines TRBV19 with TRBJ1-3; D is ambiguous. Germline V gene lookup returns CDR1 LNHDA and CDR2 SQIVND (reference sequence). The CDR3 contains 14 residues. Trimming left V 3 bases short and J 2 bases short, with 8 bases between. In nucleotides, the CDR3 is TGTGCCAGTAGTATCGGCAGCGCTGGAAACACCATATATTTT. Its translation is CASSIGSAGNTIYF.

By share, this clonotype counts as medium-sized. This chain links TRBV5-5 with TRBJ2-7, with D unresolved. Germline loops: CDR1 SGHKS, CDR2 YYEKEE (reference sequence). Trimming cost V 1 base and J 6 bases, with 8 bases left between them. This CDR3 contains 12 residues. CDR3 coding DNA: TGTGCCAGCAGCTTGTGGTCCCGCGAGCAGTACTTC. It specifies CASSLWSREQYF.

A word on this clonotype: This may be a read error, as it is one base from a much larger clone. The J gene is TRBJ2-3, the V gene TRBV6-6; 9 nucleotides align to TRBD2. In germline, CDR1 is MNHNY, CDR2 SVGAGI (reference sequence). The CDR3 is 17 amino acids. CDR3 amino acids: CAVAGVSGVLSTDTQYF. The CDR3 DNA follows: TGTGCTGTAGCGGGGGTATCGGGAGTGCTTAGCACAGATACGCAGTATTTT.

The genes are TRBV14 and TRBJ1-3; D is ambiguous. Trimming removed 6 bases at V and 0 bases at J, with 12 bases between. This CDR3 has 15 residues. Germline loops: CDR1 SGHDN, CDR2 FVKESK. CDR3 DNA sequence: TGTGCCAGCAGTCCGGGTGTAAGCTCTGGAAACACCATATATTTT. It specifies CASSPGVSSGNTIYF.

The rearrangement joins TRBV2 to TRBJ2-1; D uncertain. CDR3 length: 13 amino acids. Germline values: CDR1 SNHLY, CDR2 FYNNEI. V was cut by 3 bases and J by 4 bases, with 7 bases left in between. CDR3 sequence reads: CASSDNRYNEQFF. The CDR3 nucleotides are TGTGCCAGCAGTGATAACCGGTACAATGAGCAGTTCTTC. Full variable domain (remainder filled in from reference TRBV2 and TRBJ2-1): EPEVTQTPSHQVTQMGQEVILRCVPISNHLYFYWYRQILGQKVEFLVSFYNNEISEKSEIFDDQFSVERPDGSNFTLKIRSTKLEDSAMYFCASSDNRYNEQFFGPGTRLTVL.

The chain uses TRBV27 and TRBJ1-6, with 9 nucleotides matching TRBD1. V dropped 7 bases and J dropped 14; count of bases not matched to a gene: 9. Germline CDR1 and CDR2: MNHEY and SMNVEV (reference sequence). The CDR3 runs to 13 residues. The CDR3: CASTGQGSTSLHF. CDR3 DNA sequence: TGTGCCAGCACCGGACAGGGGTCTACATCCCTCCACTTT.

The chain has TRBV7-2 and TRBJ2-7, with 10 nucleotides matching TRBD2. After removal of 5 bases from V and 5 bases from J, the junction contained 6 bases not matched to a gene. The CDR3 runs 14 residues. Germline CDR1 reads SGHTA; CDR2 reads FQGNSA. CDR3 sequence (DNA): TGTGCCAGCAGCCTTCGGACTAGCGGCCACGAGCAGTACTTC. This codes for CASSLRTSGHEQYF.

Sample share makes this clonotype medium-sized. V is TRBV5-6 and J is TRBJ2-5; 13 bases are shared with TRBD2. The CDR3 is 17 amino acids. Germline trimming cut 2 bases from V and 0 bases from J; bases unmatched to any gene: 4. CDR1 is SGHDT, CDR2 YYEEEE, per germline. The CDR3 reads CASSFDGLAGDQETQYF. In DNA, the CDR3 is TGTGCCAGCAGCTTCGACGGACTAGCGGGGGACCAAGAGACCCAGTACTTC.

This clonotype is medium-sized (0.01 to 0.1%) by share. The chain links TRBV12-3 or TRBV12-4 to TRBJ2-3; D is uncertain. Trimming pared 0 bases from V and 0 bases from J, leaving 4 bases between. There are 14 residues in the CDR3. The CDR3 loop is CASSLAASTDTQYF. CDR3 DNA: TGTGCCAGCAGTTTAGCAGCTAGCACAGATACGCAGTATTTT.

The chain employs TRBV11-2 and TRBJ1-1, with D possibly being TRBD1 (6 bases). Germline CDR1 is SGHAT and CDR2 is FQNNGV. The V and J ends lost 1 base and 2 bases respectively, with 17 bases between them. The CDR3 totals 17 residues. The CDR3 here is CASSLGPRQALNTEAFF. CDR3 DNA: TGTGCCAGCAGCTTAGGGCCCCGACAGGCTTTAAACACTGAAGCTTTCTTT.

The V gene is TRBV5-4, the J gene TRBJ1-4; D perhaps matches TRBD1 (5 bases). There are 14 residues in the CDR3. V was cut by 4 bases and J by 13 bases, with 20 bases left in between. Germline loops: CDR1 SGHNT, CDR2 YYREEE (reference sequence). This CDR3 is CASSTRGSPGGLFF. DNA for the CDR3: TGTGCCAGCAGCACCCGCGGAAGCCCGGGGGGACTGTTTTTT.

This clonotype is medium-sized. This chain joins TRBV6-5 and TRBJ2-7; 10 nucleotides match TRBD2. This CDR3 comprises 15 residues. CDR1 MNHEY and CDR2 SVGAGI come from the germline V gene. V lost 2 bases, J lost 3 bases, and 4 bases stayed unmatched. DNA for the CDR3: TGTGCCAGCAGTTACGGGGCTAGCGGGAGCTACGAGCAGTACTTC. Its translation is CASSYGASGSYEQYF.

This clonotype was observed a few times. V is TRBV6-2 or TRBV6-3 and J is TRBJ2-5, with a tentative D call TRBD1 (6 bases). The CDR3 extends over 13 amino acids. The germline gives CDR1 MNHEY, CDR2 SVGEGT. Trimming removed 6 bases at V and 4 bases at J, with 12 bases between. CDR3 bases: TGTGCCAGCAGACCGGACAGAGGAGAGACCCAGTACTTC. It translates to CASRPDRGETQYF.

This sequence joins TRBV20-1 and TRBJ1-5, with 12 nucleotides matching TRBD1. V trimming: 2 bases; J trimming: 6 bases; junction bases outside the gene matches: 11. The CDR3 is made up of 17 amino acids. CDR1 is DFQATT and CDR2 is SNEGSKA in the germline V gene (reference sequence). The DNA for the CDR3 is TGCAGTGCTAGAAAAACACCGGGACAGGGGGCGAGTCAGCCCCAGCATTTT. As protein: CSARKTPGQGASQPQHF.

This clonotype was counted between two and nine times. The rearrangement uses TRBV5-1 and TRBJ2-1; TRBD2 matches at 11 bases. With V trimmed by 4 bases and J by 1 base, 7 bases remained unmatched. The CDR3 has 17 residues. Germline V lookup: CDR1 SGHRS, CDR2 YFSETQ. CDR3: CASSLGTSGYSYNEQFF. CDR3 coding DNA: TGCGCCAGCAGCCTCGGGACTAGCGGTTATTCCTACAATGAGCAGTTCTTC.

This clonotype was counted only a few times. The V gene is TRBV27, the J gene TRBJ2-5; tentative D call: TRBD1 (6 bases). The CDR3 has 15 amino acids. Germline V gives CDR1 MNHEY, CDR2 SMNVEV (reference sequence). The ends were cut back, 4 bases at V and 5 bases at J, with 17 bases in the middle. This CDR3 reads CASSSGTRGVETQYF. DNA of the CDR3: TGTGCCAGCAGTTCCGGGACCAGGGGTGTGGAGACCCAGTACTTC.